These 4 T cell receptor beta chains originate from one sample sequenced in a study of CXCR3-negative and CXCR3-positive naive CD8 T cells. Their recognized antigens are unknown. Study results and limitations: Higher TRB CDR3 hydrophobicity marked CXCR3-positive naive cells relative to CXCR3-negative naive cells.

The TRB libraries of cDNA were built by UMI-labeled 5' RACE. TCRdb reworked the 5' RACE reads into one entry per CDR3 protein, no DNA. This table holds about 90,000 distinct CDR3 sequences. Sequencing was performed on naive CXCR3+ CD8+ T cells from blood. Indicated subset: CD45RO-CCR7+CD27+CD95- naive CD8+ T cells expressing CXCR3 (TNR3+). These receptors were obtained from a human donor in good health. Some clones in this sample may be carry-over from other donors' samples.

The V call is TRBV28, the J call TRBJ1-4. The CDR3 spans 15 residues. The germline gives CDR1 MDHEN, CDR2 SYDVKM. The chain's CDR3 is CASSLVSANNEKLFF.

V gene TRBV5-4 combines with J gene TRBJ2-7; TCRdb names TRBD1, which stays unverified in the absence of DNA. CDR3 length equals 14 residues. Looked up from germline, CDR1 is SGHNT and CDR2 is YYREEE (reference sequence). The CDR3 is CASSPGTATGEQYF.

The gene calls are TRBV20-1 and TRBJ2-7; TCRdb gives TRBD1 as the D gene, but with no DNA this cannot be confirmed. Germline loops: CDR1 DFQATT, CDR2 SNEGSKA (reference sequence). The CDR3 has 13 amino acids. This chain's CDR3 is CSALNREFYEQYF.

The J gene is TRBJ2-3, the V gene TRBV14; TCRdb lists TRBD1, though no DNA is available to test this call. This CDR3 has 15 amino acids. Germline values: CDR1 SGHDN, CDR2 FVKESK. CDR3 region: CASSQGEGTRDTQYF.